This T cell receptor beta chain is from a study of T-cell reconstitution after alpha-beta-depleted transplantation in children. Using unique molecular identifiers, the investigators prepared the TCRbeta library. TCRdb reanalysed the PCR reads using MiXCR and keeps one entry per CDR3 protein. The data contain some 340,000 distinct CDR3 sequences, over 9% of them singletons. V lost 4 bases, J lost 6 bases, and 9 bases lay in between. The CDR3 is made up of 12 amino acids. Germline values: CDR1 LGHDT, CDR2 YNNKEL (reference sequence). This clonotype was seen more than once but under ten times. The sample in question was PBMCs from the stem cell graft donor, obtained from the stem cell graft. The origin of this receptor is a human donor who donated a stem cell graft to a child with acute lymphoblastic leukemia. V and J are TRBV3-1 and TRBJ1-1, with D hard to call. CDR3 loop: CASSRRAAEAFF. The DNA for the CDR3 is TGTGCCAGCAGCCGAAGGGCGGCTGAAGCTTTCTTT. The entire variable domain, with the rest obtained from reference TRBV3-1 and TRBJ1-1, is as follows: DTAVSQTPKYLVTQMGNDKSIKCEQNLGHDTMYWYKQDSKKFLKIMFSYNNKELIINETVPNRFSPKSPDKAHLNLHINSLELGDSAVYFCASSRRAAEAFFGQGTRLTVV.